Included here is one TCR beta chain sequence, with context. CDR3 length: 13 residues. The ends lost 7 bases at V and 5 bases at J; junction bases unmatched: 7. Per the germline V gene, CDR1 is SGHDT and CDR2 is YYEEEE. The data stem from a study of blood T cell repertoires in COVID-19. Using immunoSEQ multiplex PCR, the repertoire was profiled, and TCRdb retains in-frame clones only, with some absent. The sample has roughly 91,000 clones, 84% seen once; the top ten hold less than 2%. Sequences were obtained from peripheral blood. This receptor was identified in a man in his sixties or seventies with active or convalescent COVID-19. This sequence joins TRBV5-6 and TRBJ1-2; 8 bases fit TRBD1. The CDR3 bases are TGTGCCAGCGCCCGGGACAGGATTTATGGCTACACCTTC. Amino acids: CASARDRIYGYTF.